The next 18 T cell receptor beta chains were all read from a single sample in a study of PD-1 blockade in classical Hodgkin lymphoma. Indicated time point: cycle 4 day 1 (C4D1), after 6 weeks of nivolumab. Each patient relapsed following autologous stem cell transplantation, and prior brentuximab vedotin exposure differed. Libraries were prepared by immunoSEQ multiplex PCR; TCRdb keeps only in-frame clonotypes and omits some of them. The sample lists around 25,000 clones, more than 75% occurring once. This specimen was peripheral blood mononuclear cells (PBMCs), taken before the fourth cycle of nivolumab. The receptors stem from a human donor with classical Hodgkin lymphoma.

This chain connects TRBV5-1 to TRBJ2-6; no reliable D call. Trimming shortened V by 8 bases and J by 3 bases, and 12 bases separated the two germline ends. This CDR3 is built from 14 residues. Germline-derived CDR1 and CDR2 are SGHRS and YFSETQ. This CDR3 is CASTRSSGANVLTF. The CDR3 DNA reads TGCGCCAGTACAAGGTCAAGTGGGGCCAACGTCCTGACTTTC.

This clone has just one count. J is TRBJ2-2 and V is TRBV28, with 7 bases lining up with TRBD1. CDR1 and CDR2 (germline): MDHEN, SYDVKM. The CDR3 is 17 amino acids. V lost 2 bases and J lost 0; bases outside the gene matches: 6. CDR3 sequence: CASSLAGQVSNTGELFF. CDR3 bases: TGTGCCAGCAGTTTAGCCGGACAGGTCTCGAACACCGGGGAGCTGTTTTTT.

The J gene is TRBJ2-2, the V gene TRBV6-1; the D gene is possibly TRBD1 (6 bases). The germline gives CDR1 MNHNS, CDR2 SASEGT. The CDR3 is made up of 16 amino acids. V lost 1 base and J lost 1, with 10 bases in between. This CDR3 is CASSEGTAKNTGELFF. As DNA, the CDR3 is TGTGCCAGCAGTGAAGGGACAGCTAAGAACACCGGGGAGCTGTTTTTT.

The CDR3 spells CASSPLAGALQETQYF. The DNA for the CDR3 is TGTGCCAGCTCACCGCTAGCGGGGGCCCTCCAAGAGACCCAGTACTTC. The chain combines TRBV18 with TRBJ2-5, with TRBD2 matching over 10 bases. CDR3 size: 16 residues. Trimming removed 3 bases from V and 1 base from J; junction bases left unmatched: 5. Germline V CDR1 and CDR2: KGHSH, LQKENI.

J is TRBJ2-3 and V is TRBV27; a possible D gene is TRBD1 (6 bases). The CDR3 loop spans 15 amino acids. Trimming took 3 bases from V and 0 from J, leaving 10 bases between them. Germline assignment: CDR1 MNHEY and CDR2 SMNVEV (reference sequence). CDR3: CASSLGTLSTDTQYF. Written as DNA, the CDR3 is TGTGCCAGCAGTTTGGGGACACTTAGCACAGATACGCAGTATTTT.

This chain connects TRBV9 to TRBJ2-2, with TRBD1 identical over 11 bases. V shed 3 bases, J shed 3 bases, and the junction held 4 bases outside the gene matches. Germline CDR1 reads SGDLS; CDR2 reads YYNGEE. This CDR3 has 16 residues. As DNA, the CDR3 is TGTGCCAGCAGCGCAGGGACAGGGGGGGACACCGGGGAGCTGTTTTTT. Translation: CASSAGTGGDTGELFF.

The chain uses TRBV6-6 and TRBJ2-3; D might be TRBD1 (6 bases). Trimming removed 6 bases from V and 2 bases from J, with 9 bases in between. This CDR3 contains 13 residues. Germline V lookup: CDR1 MNHNY, CDR2 SVGAGI (reference sequence). The CDR3 sequence: CASSQGNTDTQYF. The CDR3 DNA sequence: TGTGCCAGCAGCCAGGGGAACACAGATACGCAGTATTTT.

The V gene is TRBV20-1, the J gene TRBJ2-1, with 7 bases fitting TRBD2. V trimming: 3 bases; J trimming: 12 bases; junction bases outside the gene matches: 5. The CDR3 spans 11 residues. CDR1 DFQATT and CDR2 SNEGSKA come from the germline V gene (reference sequence). For the CDR3, the DNA is TGCAGTGCTAGTTCTAGCGGTCCGCAGTTCTTC. It translates to CSASSSGPQFF.

The chain joins TRBV4-1 to TRBJ2-1; D is perhaps TRBD1 (7 bases). Germline lookup yields CDR1 MGHRA and CDR2 YSYEKL. V dropped 3 bases and J dropped 1 base, with 13 bases sitting between them. This CDR3 contains 16 residues. CDR3 region: CASSQEGQSSYNEQFF. The CDR3 nucleotides read TGCGCCAGCAGCCAGGAGGGACAGTCATCCTACAATGAGCAGTTCTTC.

The chain couples TRBV10-2 to TRBJ2-1; D remains unclear. Trimming shortened V by 4 bases and J by 2 bases, and 15 bases separated the two germline ends. In germline, CDR1 is WSHSY, CDR2 SAAADI. The CDR3 is 16 residues long. DNA of the CDR3: TGCGCCAGCAGTGGAGGACCACTTGCAACCTACAATGAGCAGTTCTTC. Protein sequence: CASSGGPLATYNEQFF.

This sequence joins TRBV27 and TRBJ2-5, with D possibly TRBD1 on 6 matching bases. The CDR3 is 15 amino acids. Trimming took 2 bases from V and 5 from J, leaving 15 bases between them. Germline loops: CDR1 MNHEY, CDR2 SMNVEV (reference sequence). The CDR3 protein is CASSLGQTTLETQYF. DNA of the CDR3: TGTGCCAGCAGTTTAGGACAGACCACGTTGGAGACCCAGTACTTC.

CDR3 protein: CASSLGVDGQETQYF. CDR3 coding DNA: TGTGCCAGCAGCTTAGGGGTGGATGGCCAAGAGACCCAGTACTTC. The rearrangement joins TRBV11-3 to TRBJ2-5; D is unclear. The CDR3 covers 15 residues. Germline loops: CDR1 SGHNT, CDR2 YENEEA. V was pared by 1 base and J by 1 base, with 10 bases between.

This chain links TRBV7-6 with TRBJ2-7; D is perhaps TRBD1 (6 bases). From germline, CDR1 is SGHVS and CDR2 FNYEAQ. The CDR3 has 16 amino acids. V was pared by 4 bases and J by 3 bases, with 19 bases between. The chain's CDR3 is CASSSRGNGAYYEQYF. CDR3 nucleotides: TGTGCCAGCAGCTCAAGGGGGAATGGGGCATACTACGAGCAGTACTTC.

V usage is TRBV14 and J usage is TRBJ2-1; 7 nucleotides align to TRBD1. Germline V gene lookup returns CDR1 SGHDN and CDR2 FVKESK. The ends lost 6 bases at V and 5 bases at J; junction bases unmatched: 13. The CDR3 has 16 amino acids. The CDR3, as DNA: TGTGCCAGCAGGTATTACGGGACAGCGTTAAACAATGAGCAGTTCTTC. Translating it yields CASRYYGTALNNEQFF.

CDR3 residues: CAWRAGSNYGYTF. DNA of the CDR3: TGTGCCTGGAGGGCCGGGAGTAACTATGGCTACACCTTC. The chain has TRBV30 and TRBJ1-2; D ambiguous. Germline V gene lookup returns CDR1 GTSNPN and CDR2 SVGIG (reference sequence). V was clipped by 3 bases and J by 1 base, with 9 bases between them. This CDR3 is 13 amino acids long.

The rearrangement uses TRBV14 and TRBJ2-7; D ambiguous. The germline V gene encodes CDR1 SGHDN and CDR2 FVKESK. Trimming cost V 2 bases and J 0 bases, with 8 bases left between them. This CDR3 has 14 residues. CDR3 sequence reads: CASSQHTPSYEQYF. The CDR3 coding sequence is TGTGCCAGCAGCCAACACACTCCCTCCTACGAGCAGTACTTC.

This chain connects TRBV5-6 to TRBJ1-6; the D is unclear. Trimming took 3 bases from V and 5 from J, leaving 9 bases between them. The length of the CDR3 is 14 residues. CDR1 is SGHDT, CDR2 YYEEEE, per germline. CDR3 amino acids: CASSSPWNNSPLHF. Here the CDR3 DNA reads TGTGCCAGCAGCTCCCCCTGGAATAATTCACCCCTCCACTTT.

The chain employs TRBV5-1 and TRBJ1-2, with D maybe TRBD1 (5 bases). V lost 3 bases to trimming and J lost 4 bases, with 10 bases between them. Looked up from germline, CDR1 is SGHRS and CDR2 is YFSETQ. This CDR3 comprises 13 residues. In nucleotides, the CDR3 is TGCGCCAGCAGCTCCTCAGGGATCTATGGCTACACCTTC. Encoded protein: CASSSSGIYGYTF.